This T cell receptor (beta chain) was obtained from a study of T cell repertoires in cytomegalovirus infection. About the research overall: Evidence of both CMV infection and a matching HLA type came from public TCR beta signatures. Regarding the study as a whole: Ex vivo responses were dominated by HLA-C-restricted CMV-specific TCR beta clonotypes. Cumulative public TCR beta family frequency identified carriers of CMV plus the relevant HLA.

This clonotype has more than one count but fewer than ten. Its specificity is unknown. This CDR3 is built from 16 residues. Per germline, CDR1 SGDLS and CDR2 YYNGEE. V gave up 3 bases and J gave up 7 bases; unmatched junction bases: 6. Each CDR3 protein is one row after TCRdb ran MiXCR on the reads. The data hold roughly 500,000 distinct CDR3 sequences, with about 11% observed a single time. The receptor was isolated from a human donor in good health (CMV status not recorded). Some clones in this sample may be carry-over from other donors' samples. The J gene is TRBJ2-1, the V gene TRBV9; TRBD2 matches at 14 bases. Sequencing was carried out using PBMCs. CDR3 DNA: TGTGCCAGCAGCGCGTCCGGGACTAGCGGGAGTAATGAGCAGTTCTTC. Translation: CASSASGTSGSNEQFF.